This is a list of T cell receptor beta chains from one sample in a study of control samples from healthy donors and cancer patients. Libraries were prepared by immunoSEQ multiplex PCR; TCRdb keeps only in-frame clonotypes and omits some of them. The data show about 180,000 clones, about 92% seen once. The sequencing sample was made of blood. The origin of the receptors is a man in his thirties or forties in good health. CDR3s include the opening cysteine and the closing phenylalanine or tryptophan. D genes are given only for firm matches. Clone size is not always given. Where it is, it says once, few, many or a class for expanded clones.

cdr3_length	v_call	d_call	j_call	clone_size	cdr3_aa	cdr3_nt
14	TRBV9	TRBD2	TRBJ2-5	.	CASSVDGGMETQYF	TGTGCCAGCAGCGTAGACGGGGGGATGGAGACCCAGTACTTC
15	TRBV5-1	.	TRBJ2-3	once	CASSPWDFGTDTQYF	TGCGCCAGCAGCCCCTGGGATTTCGGCACAGATACGCAGTATTTT
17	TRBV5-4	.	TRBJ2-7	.	CASSLNLVKRVAYEQYF	TGTGCCAGCAGCTTGAATTTGGTAAAGCGCGTGGCCTACGAGCAGTACTTC
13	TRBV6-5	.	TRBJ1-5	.	CASTNRPGQPQHF	TGTGCCAGCACAAATCGACCAGGGCAGCCCCAGCATTTT
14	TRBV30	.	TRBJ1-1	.	CAWSPDSRGTEAFF	TGTGCCTGGAGTCCCGACAGCCGGGGGACTGAAGCTTTCTTT
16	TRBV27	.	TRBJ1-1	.	CASSFYVGGPGTEAFF	TGTGCCAGCAGTTTTTATGTCGGTGGTCCTGGGACTGAAGCTTTCTTT
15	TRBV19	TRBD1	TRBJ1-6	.	CASSADRGLNSPLHF	TGTGCCAGTAGTGCAGACAGGGGGCTCAATTCACCCCTCCACTTT
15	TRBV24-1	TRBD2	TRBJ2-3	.	CATSGLAGFTDTQYF	TGTGCCACCAGTGGGCTAGCGGGTTTCACAGATACGCAGTATTTT
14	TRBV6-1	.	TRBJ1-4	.	CASSEGSRNEKLFF	TGTGCCAGCAGTGAAGGCAGCCGTAATGAAAAACTGTTTTTT
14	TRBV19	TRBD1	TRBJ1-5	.	CAIEDRGGDQPQHF	TGTGCCATCGAGGACAGGGGAGGGGATCAGCCCCAGCATTTT
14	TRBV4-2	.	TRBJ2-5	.	CASSPGAGRETQYF	TGTGCCAGCAGCCCCGGCGCAGGGAGGGAGACCCAGTACTTC
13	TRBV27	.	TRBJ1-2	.	CASSSPRDYGYTF	TGTGCCAGCAGTTCCCCCAGGGACTATGGCTACACCTTC
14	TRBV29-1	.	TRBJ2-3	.	CSVALGFGADTQYF	TGCAGCGTTGCTCTCGGTTTTGGTGCAGATACGCAGTATTTT
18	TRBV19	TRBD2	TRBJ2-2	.	CASSNRLSGLAAGGELFF	TGTGCCAGTTCCAACAGGTTATCGGGACTAGCGGCGGGCGGGGAGCTGTTTTTT
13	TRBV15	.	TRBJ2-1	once	CATSRGRHNEQFF	TGTGCCACCAGCAGAGGACGACACAATGAGCAGTTCTTC
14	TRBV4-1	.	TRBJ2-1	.	CASSQGLLTVEQFF	TGCGCCAGCAGCCAAGGGCTCCTGACAGTTGAGCAGTTCTTC
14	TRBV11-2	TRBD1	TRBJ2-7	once	CASSLGTGRYEQYF	TGTGCCAGCAGCTTAGGGACAGGGAGATACGAGCAGTACTTC
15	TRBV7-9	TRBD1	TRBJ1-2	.	CASSVGQGPNYGYTF	TGTGCCAGCAGCGTCGGACAGGGCCCTAACTATGGCTACACCTTC
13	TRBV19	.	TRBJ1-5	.	CASSRGSDQPQHF	TGTGCCAGTAGTAGGGGCAGCGATCAGCCCCAGCATTTT
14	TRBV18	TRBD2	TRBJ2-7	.	CASSGTRKTYEQYF	TGTGCCAGCTCCGGGACTAGAAAGACCTACGAGCAGTACTTC
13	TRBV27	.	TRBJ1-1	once	CASSSRQRTEAFF	TGTGCCAGCAGTTCCCGGCAGCGAACTGAAGCTTTCTTT
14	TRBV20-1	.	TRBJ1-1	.	CSASGSRTNTEAFF	TGCAGTGCTAGTGGAAGCCGTACGAACACTGAAGCTTTCTTT
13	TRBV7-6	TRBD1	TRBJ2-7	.	CASGRDRNYEQYF	TGTGCCAGCGGCCGGGACAGGAACTACGAGCAGTACTTC
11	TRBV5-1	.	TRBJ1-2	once	CASSLDSGNTF	TGCGCCAGCAGCTTGGATTCGGGGAACACCTTC
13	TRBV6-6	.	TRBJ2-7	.	CASKPGHTYEQYF	TGTGCCAGCAAACCGGGGCACACCTACGAGCAGTACTTC
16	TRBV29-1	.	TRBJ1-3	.	CSVEGWGEPSGNTIYF	TGCAGCGTTGAGGGATGGGGGGAACCCTCTGGAAACACCATATATTTT
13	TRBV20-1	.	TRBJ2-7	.	CSASTGLPLEQYF	TGCAGTGCTAGTACGGGACTTCCTCTCGAGCAGTACTTC
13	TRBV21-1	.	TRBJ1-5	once	CASSLSYPQPQHF	TGTGCCAGCAGCCTGAGCTACCCACAGCCCCAGCATTTT
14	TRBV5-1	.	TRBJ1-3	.	CASSLLEAGNTIYF	TGCGCCAGCAGCCTACTGGAGGCTGGAAACACCATATATTTT
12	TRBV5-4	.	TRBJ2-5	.	CASHRGGETQYF	TGTGCCAGTCATCGGGGCGGAGAGACCCAGTACTTC
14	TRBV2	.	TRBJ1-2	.	CASSGRQGYYGYTF	TGTGCCAGCAGTGGGCGGCAGGGTTATTATGGCTACACCTTC
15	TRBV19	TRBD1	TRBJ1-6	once	CASRATGAGNSPLHF	TGTGCCAGTAGGGCGACAGGGGCAGGGAATTCACCCCTCCACTTT
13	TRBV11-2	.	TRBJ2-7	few	CASSLTSFNEQYF	TGTGCCAGCAGCTTAACTAGCTTCAACGAGCAGTACTTC
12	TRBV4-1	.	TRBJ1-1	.	CASSHEPAEAFF	TGCGCCAGCAGTCACGAGCCGGCTGAAGCTTTCTTT
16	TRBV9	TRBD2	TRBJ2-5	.	CASTQDREGLYGTQYF	TGTGCCAGCACCCAAGACCGGGAGGGCCTTTATGGGACCCAGTACTTC
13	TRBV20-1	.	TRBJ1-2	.	CSASPQGAYGYTF	TGCAGTGCTAGTCCACAGGGCGCGTATGGCTACACCTTC
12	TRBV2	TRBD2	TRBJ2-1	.	CASTLLAGEQFF	TGTGCCAGCACTCTACTAGCGGGGGAGCAGTTCTTC
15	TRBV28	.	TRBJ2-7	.	CASRTTWVAADEQYF	TGTGCCAGCAGGACCACGTGGGTGGCTGCAGACGAGCAGTACTTC
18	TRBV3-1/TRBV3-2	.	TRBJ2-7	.	CASSQDQATVQGSYEQYF	TGTGCCAGCAGCCAAGATCAGGCAACAGTTCAGGGCTCCTACGAGCAGTACTTC
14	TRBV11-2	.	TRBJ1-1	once	CASSFRGTNTEAFF	TGTGCCAGCAGCTTCAGAGGGACGAACACTGAAGCTTTCTTT
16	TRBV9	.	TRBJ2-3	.	CASSVEDRFPTDTQYF	TGTGCCAGCAGCGTAGAGGACCGGTTCCCCACAGATACGCAGTATTTT
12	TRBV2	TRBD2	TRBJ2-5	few	CASNGGAVEQYF	TGTGCCAGCAACGGGGGGGCGGTAGAACAGTACTTC
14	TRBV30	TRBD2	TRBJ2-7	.	CAWSDSGLAYEQYF	TGTGCCTGGAGTGATTCCGGACTAGCCTACGAGCAGTACTTC
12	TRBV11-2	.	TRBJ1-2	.	CASSLGGAGYTF	TGTGCCAGCAGCTTAGGAGGGGCTGGCTACACCTTC
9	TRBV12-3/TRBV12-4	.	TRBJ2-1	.	CALRREQFF	TGTGCCCTCCGTCGGGAGCAGTTCTTC
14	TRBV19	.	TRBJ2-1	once	CASGAREFPNEQFF	TGTGCCAGTGGGGCCAGGGAGTTCCCCAATGAGCAGTTCTTC